The source of this TCR beta chain is a study of T-cell reconstitution after alpha-beta-depleted transplantation in children. Unique molecular identifiers were built into the TCRbeta library. TCRdb ran MiXCR on the PCR reads and lists one entry per CDR3 protein. Of around 230,000 distinct CDR3 sequences in the sample, roughly 15% were seen once. Study-wide points: One year post-transplant, T-cell counts and diversity were largely derived from T cells produced anew. Diversity of TCRbeta at day 60 was high in some patients, arising from surviving recipient T cells and thymic progenitors. Expanded graft clones, several hundred of them, were reportedly the source of alpha-beta T cells about two months after transplant.

Details on this clonotype: Its antigen is currently unknown.

The V gene end was trimmed by 6 bases and the J gene end by 7 bases; junction bases not matched to a gene: 3. The CDR3 totals 13 residues. This sequence originates from a male patient aged 2-9 years who had a stem cell transplant for acute lymphoblastic leukemia, so the T cells may come from the graft donor. The J gene is TRBJ1-5, the V gene TRBV12-3 or TRBV12-4; 10 bases match TRBD1. Sequencing was performed on PBMCs, mostly from graft donor cells, taken 360 days after TCRalphabeta/CD19-depleted stem cell transplant. The CDR3 DNA reads as TGTGCCAGCAGCGGACAGGGGGGACAGCCCCAGCATTTT. This gives the protein CASSGQGGQPQHF.